The 24 T cell receptor beta chains below all came from one sample that was sequenced in a study of T-cell reconstitution after alpha-beta-depleted transplantation in children. Using unique molecular identifiers, the investigators prepared the TCRbeta library. TCRdb re-derived calls from the PCR reads in MiXCR, one entry per CDR3 protein. The sample holds around 960,000 distinct CDR3 sequences, about 26% seen once. The material was PBMCs, mostly from graft donor cells, obtained 360 days after TCRalphabeta/CD19-depleted stem cell transplant. The receptors stem from a boy younger than two who had a stem cell transplant for SCID, so the T cells may come from the graft donor.

The chain carries TRBV7-9 and TRBJ2-3, with D unresolved. The CDR3 is 12 residues long. Germline loops: CDR1 SEHNR, CDR2 FQNEAQ (reference sequence). Between the trimmed V and J ends, which lost 1 base and 4 bases, there was a span of 3 bases. DNA for the CDR3: TGTGCCAGCAGCTTAGACTCAGATACGCAGTATTTT. It specifies CASSLDSDTQYF.

V usage is TRBV12-3 or TRBV12-4 and J usage is TRBJ1-1, with unresolved D. V was cut by 2 bases and J by 4 bases, with 11 bases left in between. The CDR3 runs to 14 residues. CDR3 protein: CASSLPVRATEAFF. As DNA, the CDR3 is TGTGCCAGCAGTTTACCCGTGAGGGCCACTGAAGCTTTCTTT.

The chain links TRBV12-3 or TRBV12-4 to TRBJ2-5; tentatively, D is TRBD2 (7 bases). The CDR3 has 14 amino acids. V lost 5 bases and J lost 3, with 13 bases in between. The CDR3: CASSRGEGEETQYF. DNA of the CDR3: TGTGCCAGCAGTAGGGGGGAGGGGGAAGAGACCCAGTACTTC.

This sequence joins TRBV4-2 and TRBJ2-1; 10 nucleotides match TRBD2. Germline V gives CDR1 LGHNA, CDR2 YNFKEQ. This CDR3 is 16 amino acids long. The junction had 4 bases not matched to a gene; V was cut back by 1 base and J by 4 bases. DNA for the CDR3: TGTGCCAGCAGCCAAGGTAGCGGGGGGCATTACAATGAGCAGTTCTTC. This gives the protein CASSQGSGGHYNEQFF.

This chain uses TRBV12-3 or TRBV12-4 with TRBJ2-3; 12 nucleotides agree with TRBD2. CDR3 size: 17 residues. Trimming took 5 bases from V and 0 from J; bases not matched to a gene: 6. CDR3: CASSPGLAGYSTDTQYF. The CDR3 DNA reads TGTGCCAGCAGTCCTGGACTAGCGGGGTATAGCACAGATACGCAGTATTTT.

This clonotype was detected ten times or more. V gene TRBV6-5 combines with J gene TRBJ2-1; 9 bases agree with TRBD2. V lost 6 bases, J lost 2 bases, and 5 bases stayed unmatched. Germline V gives CDR1 MNHEY, CDR2 SVGAGI. CDR3 length equals 15 residues. CDR3 residues: CASSRLAATYNEQFF. CDR3 DNA: TGTGCCAGCAGCCGACTAGCGGCCACCTACAATGAGCAGTTCTTC.

V gene TRBV4-2 combines with J gene TRBJ2-3, with 9 bases aligning to TRBD2. Germline CDR1 LGHNA, CDR2 YNFKEQ. The trim removed 0 bases at V and 4 bases at J, leaving 8 bases unmatched. This CDR3 has 17 residues. The chain's CDR3 is CASSQDEAGGEADTQYF. The DNA of the CDR3 is TGTGCCAGCAGCCAAGATGAGGCGGGGGGGGAGGCAGATACGCAGTATTTT.

This clonotype was counted only a few times. This sequence joins TRBV10-2 and TRBJ2-1; 7 bases fit TRBD1. The V gene end was trimmed by 6 bases and the J gene end by 2 bases; junction bases not matched to a gene: 7. Germline V gives CDR1 WSHSY, CDR2 SAAADI. The CDR3 is made up of 15 amino acids. The CDR3 sequence is CASRPGQNTYNEQFF. The CDR3 DNA is TGCGCCAGCAGACCGGGACAGAATACCTACAATGAGCAGTTCTTC.

V is TRBV27 and J is TRBJ1-2; 10 nucleotides align to TRBD1. CDR1 MNHEY and CDR2 SMNVEV come from the germline V gene (reference sequence). This CDR3 region has 15 residues. Trimming cost V 4 bases and J 8 bases; bases outside gene matches: 10. CDR3 in DNA: TGTGCCAGCAGTTCTCCGGGACAGGGGTTAGGGGGCTACACCTTC. This translates into CASSSPGQGLGGYTF.

The chain carries TRBV7-6 and TRBJ2-4, with D possibly being TRBD1 (6 bases). CDR1 is SGHVS, CDR2 FNYEAQ, per germline. Deletions cut 1 base from V and 10 bases from J, with 11 bases between. CDR3 size: 13 residues. CDR3 sequence reads: CASSLDQGSIQYF. CDR3 nucleotides: TGTGCCAGCAGCTTAGATCAGGGGAGTATTCAGTACTTC.

The CDR3 reads CASSLALAGDYNEQFF. For the CDR3, the DNA is TGTGCCAGCAGCTTAGCGCTAGCGGGGGACTACAATGAGCAGTTCTTC. The J gene is TRBJ2-1, the V gene TRBV7-2; 10 nucleotides match TRBD2. Per the germline V gene, CDR1 is SGHTA and CDR2 is FQGNSA. The CDR3 spans 16 residues. V trimming: 0 bases; J trimming: 3 bases; junction bases outside the gene matches: 2.

This clonotype was counted ten times or more. The chain has TRBV5-1 and TRBJ2-7, with no clear D. Germline V lookup: CDR1 SGHRS, CDR2 YFSETQ. With 3 bases removed from V and 9 bases from J, the gap between germline ends came to 13 bases. This CDR3 has 12 amino acids. CDR3 loop: CASSSDGFWQYF. As DNA, the CDR3 is TGCGCCAGCAGCTCGGACGGTTTTTGGCAGTACTTC.

As concerns this clonotype: One end of the junction fails to match germline, which may point to a read error. The chain recombines TRBV5-1 with TRBJ2-1; 8 bases align to TRBD1. Germline loops: CDR1 SGHRS, CDR2 YFSETQ. This CDR3 region has 16 residues. The DNA for the CDR3 is TGCGCCAGCCGCTTGGTTGGGACAGGTTCCTACAATGAGCAGTTCTTC. Protein product: CASRLVGTGSYNEQFF.

This clonotype was counted a few times. The rearrangement joins TRBV5-1 to TRBJ2-3; the D is unclear. Looked up from germline, CDR1 is SGHRS and CDR2 is YFSETQ. V gave up 1 base and J gave up 0 bases, with 6 bases separating them. This CDR3 spans 14 amino acids. CDR3 protein: CASSLQFSTDTQYF. As DNA, the CDR3 is TGCGCCAGCAGCTTGCAGTTTAGCACAGATACGCAGTATTTT.

In this sample, this clonotype turned up a few times. The chain combines TRBV27 with TRBJ1-2, with 7 bases that match TRBD1. There are 14 residues in the CDR3. Germline V gives CDR1 MNHEY, CDR2 SMNVEV (reference sequence). The V and J ends lost 5 bases and 4 bases, in that order; junction bases with no gene match: 7. In DNA, the CDR3 is TGTGCCAGCAGTCTTACCCAGGGGGGCTATGGCTACACCTTC. Translation: CASSLTQGGYGYTF.

This clonotype appeared a few times. V and J are TRBV4-2 and TRBJ2-1; a weak D match, TRBD1 (6 bases). The ends were cut back, 4 bases at V and 0 bases at J, with 16 bases in the middle. The germline V gene has CDR1 LGHNA and CDR2 YNFKEQ. CDR3 length: 17 residues. The CDR3 loop reads CASSRRTGYSSYNEQFF. CDR3 nucleotide sequence: TGTGCCAGCAGCCGACGCACAGGGTATAGCTCCTACAATGAGCAGTTCTTC.

CDR3 coding DNA: TGTGCCGGCCGGGCCCCGCTACCCCTCCACTTT. This sequence encodes CAGRAPLPLHF. This chain joins TRBV6-5 and TRBJ1-6; D gene ambiguous. Trimming removed 11 bases from V and 12 bases from J, with 14 bases in between. Germline CDR1 MNHEY, CDR2 SVGAGI. The CDR3 loop spans 11 amino acids.

The V call is TRBV5-6, the J call TRBJ2-3, with D perhaps matching TRBD2 (7 bases). The CDR3 covers 12 residues. CDR1 is SGHDT and CDR2 is YYEEEE in the germline V gene. Trimming took off 6 bases at V and 11 bases at J, with 16 bases between the two ends. This chain's CDR3 is CASKIGGAVQYF. The CDR3 DNA follows: TGTGCCAGCAAAATTGGGGGGGCCGTGCAGTATTTT.

This chain joins TRBV5-1 and TRBJ2-4; tentative D call: TRBD2 (6 bases). Trimming removed 4 bases from V and 8 bases from J, with 16 bases in between. This CDR3 has 14 residues. The germline V gene encodes CDR1 SGHRS and CDR2 YFSETQ. The DNA for the CDR3 is TGCGCCAGCAGCAGCTACCAGGGAGGAGACATTCAGTACTTC. This encodes CASSSYQGGDIQYF.

The chain employs TRBV7-9 and TRBJ2-3; D gene unclear. The CDR3 contains 13 residues. V lost 6 bases, J lost 8 bases, and 15 bases lay in between. Germline V lookup: CDR1 SEHNR, CDR2 FQNEAQ (reference sequence). The CDR3 region has the DNA TGTGCCAGCAGTCTGAAAGGGTCAGGTACGCAGTATTTT. Translation: CASSLKGSGTQYF. The entire variable domain, with the rest obtained from reference TRBV7-9 and TRBJ2-3, is as follows: DTGVSQNPRHKITKRGQNVTFRCDPISEHNRLYWYRQTLGQGPEFLTYFQNEAQLEKSRLLSDRFSAERPKGSFSTLEIQRTEQGDSAMYLCASSLKGSGTQYFGPGTRLTVL.

The rearrangement links TRBV25-1 to TRBJ2-3, with unresolved D. CDR3 size: 14 residues. CDR1 is MGHDK and CDR2 is SYGVNS in the germline V gene. Trimming removed 2 bases from V and 4 bases from J, with 10 bases in between. The CDR3 spells CASSEETASDTQYF. The CDR3 coding sequence is TGTGCCAGCAGTGAAGAGACGGCGTCAGATACGCAGTATTTT.

The chain combines TRBV4-1 with TRBJ2-1, with D hard to call. Trimming cost V 4 bases and J 0 bases, with 13 bases left between them. This CDR3 has 16 residues. Germline CDR1 reads MGHRA; CDR2 reads YSYEKL. Here the CDR3 DNA reads TGCGCCAGCAGCCCGATAGACTCGAGCTCCTACAATGAGCAGTTCTTC. Its translation is CASSPIDSSSYNEQFF.

This clonotype was seen once. The gene calls are TRBV7-9 and TRBJ2-1; TRBD1 matches at 9 bases. The CDR3 extends over 15 amino acids. The germline V gene encodes CDR1 SEHNR and CDR2 FQNEAQ (reference sequence). Trimming at V came to 3 bases and at J to 9 bases, leaving 9 bases not matched to a gene. DNA for the CDR3: TGTGCCAGCAGCTTGGCCGGGACAGGGTATGGTGAGCAGTTCTTC. This sequence encodes CASSLAGTGYGEQFF.

The chain couples TRBV6-5 to TRBJ1-2; 11 bases agree with TRBD1. This CDR3 is built from 12 residues. Trimming at V came to 6 bases and at J to 8 bases, leaving 2 bases not matched to a gene. Germline CDR1 reads MNHEY; CDR2 reads SVGAGI. The CDR3 DNA reads TGTGCCAGCAGCAGGACAGGGGGCGGCTACACCTTC. It is translated as CASSRTGGGYTF.